These 8 T cell receptor beta chains originate from one sample sequenced in a study of blood T cell repertoires in COVID-19. The assay was immunoSEQ multiplex PCR, and TCRdb's table has in-frame clones only and misses some. The sample gives 13,000 or so clones, roughly 83% of which show up once; approximately 17% is in the top ten. The sample comprised peripheral blood. The origin of the receptors is a man aged 40-49 years with active or convalescent COVID-19.

With regard to this clone: At one end, the junction sequence differs from germline, possibly due to a read error. The V gene is TRBV7-7, the J gene TRBJ1-5, with 7 bases identical to TRBD1. Germline V gene data show CDR1 as SSHAT and CDR2 as FNYEAQ (reference sequence). CDR3 length: 16 amino acids. The CDR3: CASSCQDRDIGQPQHF. The DNA of the CDR3 is TGTGCTAGCAGCTGCCAAGACAGGGACATCGGTCAGCCCCAGCATTTT. The entire variable domain, with the rest obtained from reference TRBV7-7 and TRBJ1-5, is as follows: GAGVSQSPRYKVTKRGQDVTLRCDPISSHATLYWYQQALGQGPEFLTYFNYEAQPDKSGLPSDRFSAERPEGSISTLTIQRTEQRDSAMYRCASSCQDRDIGQPQHFGDGTRLSIL.

V gene TRBV5-8 combines with J gene TRBJ1-1; D perhaps matches TRBD1 (5 bases). The V end lost 5 bases, the J end lost 1 base, and 12 bases lay between the germline ends. There are 14 residues in the CDR3. Per germline, CDR1 SGHTS and CDR2 YDEGEE. Written as DNA, the CDR3 is TGTGCCAGCAGGAATCCTCAGGGGAACACTGAAGCTTTCTTT. The encoded protein is CASRNPQGNTEAFF.

The chain uses TRBV10-2 and TRBJ1-2, with D perhaps matching TRBD1 (5 bases). The V gene lost 2 bases and the J gene lost 8 bases, with 6 bases spanning the gap. The CDR3 covers 11 residues. Germline V CDR1 and CDR2: WSHSY, SAAADI. Here the CDR3 reads CASSERGGYTF. The CDR3 nucleotides are TGCGCCAGCAGTGAGAGGGGCGGCTACACCTTC.

The gene calls are TRBV18 and TRBJ1-3; no clear D gene. In germline, CDR1 is KGHSH, CDR2 LQKENI. CDR3 length: 16 residues. V was clipped by 3 bases and J by 4 bases, with 16 bases between them. The CDR3 region is CASSPEGGSRGNTIYF. CDR3 DNA sequence: TGTGCCAGCTCACCTGAGGGCGGGAGTCGCGGAAACACCATATATTTT.

The rearrangement links TRBV5-6 to TRBJ1-3; D remains ambiguous. The CDR3 has 17 amino acids. Germline CDR1 reads SGHDT; CDR2 reads YYEEEE. V was cut by 0 bases and J by 8 bases, with 21 bases left in between. The CDR3: CASSLAAGRMYRDTIYF. CDR3 coding DNA: TGTGCCAGCAGCTTGGCCGCGGGCAGGATGTATCGAGACACCATATATTTT.

V usage is TRBV29-1 and J usage is TRBJ2-7; maybe TRBD1 (5 bases). V lost 4 bases and J 2 bases, leaving 12 bases between the germline ends. The CDR3 totals 13 residues. Germline V gene lookup returns CDR1 SQVTM and CDR2 ANQGSEA. The CDR3 region has the DNA TGCAGCGTTGGTAGGGGTGGACCCTACGAGCAGTACTTC. This encodes CSVGRGGPYEQYF.

This rearrangement joins TRBV19 to TRBJ2-3, with 9 nucleotides matching TRBD2. The CDR3 sequence is 16 residues long. V lost 3 bases to trimming and J lost 4 bases; unmatched junction nucleotides: 8. Germline assignment: CDR1 LNHDA and CDR2 SQIVND (reference sequence). The CDR3: CASSIAVAGAADTQYF. CDR3 sequence (DNA): TGTGCCAGTAGTATCGCGGTAGCGGGGGCGGCAGATACGCAGTATTTT.

The chain combines TRBV28 with TRBJ2-5, with 7 bases aligning to TRBD1. V was clipped by 4 bases and J by 5 bases; unmatched bases: 16. Germline loops: CDR1 MDHEN, CDR2 SYDVKM. This CDR3 spans 17 amino acids. The CDR3 bases are TGTGCCAGCAGTTCCCCCGGGGACAGCAGGGTGCGGGAGACCCAGTACTTC. It is translated as CASSSPGDSRVRETQYF.